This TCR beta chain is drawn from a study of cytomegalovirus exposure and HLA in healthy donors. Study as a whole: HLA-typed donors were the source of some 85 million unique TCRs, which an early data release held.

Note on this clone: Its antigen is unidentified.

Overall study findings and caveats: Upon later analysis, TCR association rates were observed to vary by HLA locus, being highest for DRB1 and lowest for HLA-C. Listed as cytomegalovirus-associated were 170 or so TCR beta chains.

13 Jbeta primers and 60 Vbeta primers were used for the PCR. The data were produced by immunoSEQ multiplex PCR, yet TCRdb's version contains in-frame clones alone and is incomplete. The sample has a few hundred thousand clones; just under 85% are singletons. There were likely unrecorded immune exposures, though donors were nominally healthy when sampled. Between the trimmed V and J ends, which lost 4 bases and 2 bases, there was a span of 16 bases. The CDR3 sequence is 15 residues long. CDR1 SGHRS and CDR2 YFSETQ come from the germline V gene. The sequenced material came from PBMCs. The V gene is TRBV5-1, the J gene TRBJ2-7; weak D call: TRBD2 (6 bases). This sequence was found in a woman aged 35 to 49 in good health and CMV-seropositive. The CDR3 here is CASSRESGSPYEQYF. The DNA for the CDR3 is TGCGCCAGCAGCCGGGAGTCGGGTTCTCCCTACGAGCAGTACTTC.